This is a list of T cell receptor beta chains from one sample in a study of human T cells and chemical hapten exposure. TCRdb fed the RACE reads into MiXCR, producing one record per CDR3 protein. Of some 79,000 distinct CDR3 sequences listed, about 10% were seen once; the top ten hold over 3.5%. The specimen was whole blood, collected in connection with sensitization to the hapten diphenylcyclopropenone (DPC). All receptors derive from a woman aged 45-60 years with alopecia areata. Some clones in this sample may be carry-over from other donors' samples. Both conserved end residues are trimmed from each CDR3. Size is stated for part of the rows, as once, few or many counts, or as a class when the clone is expanded.

TRBJ2-7 | TRBV27 | NA | ASSSGTSGRYEQY
TRBJ2-1 | TRBV30 | NA | AWSVNNEQF
TRBJ2-3 | TRBV20-1 | many | SARRTSGVTDTQY
TRBJ2-7 | TRBV6-2/TRBV6-3 | many | AISDLAYEQY
TRBJ2-1 | TRBV29-1 | many | SVAVGDEQF
TRBJ2-4 | TRBV30 | NA | AWAGGRLTKNIQY
TRBJ2-7 | TRBV11-2 | NA | ASSLGRTGVRPYEQY
TRBJ2-7 | TRBV21-1 | many | ASSKAPGGSGYEQY
TRBJ2-7 | TRBV29-1 | many | SVEPPREQY
TRBJ2-7 | TRBV2 | NA | ASSQMGTYEQY
TRBJ2-7 | TRBV7-2 | many | ASSFSRDRGTYEQY
TRBJ2-2 | TRBV5-1 | NA | ASSFLTYSAGELF
TRBJ2-4 | TRBV29-1 | many | SGRGQY
TRBJ2-3 | TRBV28 | many | ASSLLPDTDTQY
TRBJ1-5 | TRBV19 | NA | ASSIDLVSPQH
TRBJ2-5 | TRBV18 | NA | ASSPRAREETQY
TRBJ1-1 | TRBV18 | NA | ASSPQGQSMNTEAF
TRBJ2-5 | TRBV7-9 | NA | ASSADPGAQETQY
TRBJ2-7 | TRBV6-6 | NA | ASSYQGTYEQY
TRBJ2-7 | TRBV3-1 | many | ASSQGNSGTGDEQY
TRBJ2-7 | TRBV5-1 | many | ASSQTSEGEQY
TRBJ2-2 | TRBV11-2 | few | ASSLDHIQDPNTGELF
TRBJ2-7 | TRBV7-9 | many | ASSLVSYEQY
TRBJ2-5 | TRBV12-3/TRBV12-4 | NA | ASSLRGGGTQY
TRBJ2-5 | TRBV7-2 | many | ASSLGVAGLQETQY
TRBJ1-1 | TRBV19 | NA | ASSVDRGNTEAF
TRBJ2-7 | TRBV9 | few | ASSVGQGTSYEQY
TRBJ2-1 | TRBV6-2/TRBV6-3 | many | ASRNPDRVNEQF
TRBJ1-5 | TRBV24-1 | many | ATSDRDPNQPQH
TRBJ1-3 | TRBV6-5 | NA | ASSYTPTYSGNTIY
TRBJ2-1 | TRBV11-2 | many | ASSYDSSDSYNEQF
TRBJ2-3 | TRBV29-1 | NA | SVTGTARSGVTQY
TRBJ2-3 | TRBV18 | many | ASSQRNTDTQY
TRBJ2-1 | TRBV7-3 | many | ASSAPGGLVNEQF
TRBJ1-6 | TRBV7-2 | NA | ASSLRWTGLGSPLH
TRBJ2-1 | TRBV24-1 | many | ATSRGVYNEQF
TRBJ2-3 | TRBV29-1 | NA | SVGATSGSTDTQY
TRBJ1-5 | TRBV20-1 | many | SARSGTGNNQPQH
TRBJ2-2 | TRBV6-2/TRBV6-3 | once | ASSYSSFDRVQTGELF
TRBJ1-6 | TRBV25-1 | many | ASSEYDRLSYNSPLH
TRBJ2-2 | TRBV9 | NA | ASSFSSGSGGGELF
TRBJ1-5 | TRBV5-1 | many | ASSLGRPDEPQH
TRBJ2-1 | TRBV29-1 | NA | SVDRGLRGEQF
TRBJ1-1 | TRBV6-2/TRBV6-3 | few | ASSGRLVEAF
TRBJ1-2 | TRBV7-3 | many | ASSSPGKLYGYT
TRBJ2-6 | TRBV12-3/TRBV12-4 | many | ASRSSGVWANVLT
TRBJ2-7 | TRBV18 | NA | ASSPGLAGDEQY
TRBJ1-4 | TRBV7-6 | few | ASSSRDRATNEKLF
TRBJ2-5 | TRBV20-1 | many | SARAQRERGETQY
TRBJ2-1 | TRBV7-9 | few | ASRMGQEMRNEQF
TRBJ2-1 | TRBV10-3 | few | AISESRRTSGRAAGNEQF